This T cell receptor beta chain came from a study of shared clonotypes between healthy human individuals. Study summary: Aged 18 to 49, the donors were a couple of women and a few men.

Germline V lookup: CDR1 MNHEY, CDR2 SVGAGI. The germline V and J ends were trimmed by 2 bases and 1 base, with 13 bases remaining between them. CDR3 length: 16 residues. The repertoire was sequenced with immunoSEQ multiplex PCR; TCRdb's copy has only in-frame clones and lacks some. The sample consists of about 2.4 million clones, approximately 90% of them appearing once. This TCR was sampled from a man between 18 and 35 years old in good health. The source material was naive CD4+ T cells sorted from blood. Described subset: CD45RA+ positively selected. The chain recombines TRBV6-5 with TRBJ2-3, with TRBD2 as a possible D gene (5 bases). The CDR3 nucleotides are TGTGCCAGCAGTTACGCCTGGAGCGGACGCACAGATACGCAGTATTTT. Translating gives CASSYAWSGRTDTQYF.